Sequencing of this TCR beta chain was carried out in a study of blood T cell repertoires in COVID-19. The CDR3 is 15 residues long. Germline loops: CDR1 KGHSH, CDR2 LQKENI. Unmatched junction bases numbered 5, after V lost 3 bases and J lost 3 bases. In the authors' methods: Amplifying reference gene primers gave estimates of nucleated cell counts. This table comes from immunoSEQ multiplex PCR, and its TCRdb copy is limited to in-frame clones, with some not included. V and J calls and clone size are as listed in that table; D and trimming were resolved from the DNA. The sample shows 120,000 to 150,000 clones, approximately 80% of them seen only once.

This TCR derives from a human donor in a cohort sampled during active COVID-19. The chain couples TRBV18 to TRBJ2-3, with 8 positions matching TRBD2. Sequencing used peripheral blood. CDR3: CASSPFSGDTDTQYF. The DNA of the CDR3 is TGTGCCAGCTCACCTTTTAGCGGGGATACAGATACGCAGTATTTT.